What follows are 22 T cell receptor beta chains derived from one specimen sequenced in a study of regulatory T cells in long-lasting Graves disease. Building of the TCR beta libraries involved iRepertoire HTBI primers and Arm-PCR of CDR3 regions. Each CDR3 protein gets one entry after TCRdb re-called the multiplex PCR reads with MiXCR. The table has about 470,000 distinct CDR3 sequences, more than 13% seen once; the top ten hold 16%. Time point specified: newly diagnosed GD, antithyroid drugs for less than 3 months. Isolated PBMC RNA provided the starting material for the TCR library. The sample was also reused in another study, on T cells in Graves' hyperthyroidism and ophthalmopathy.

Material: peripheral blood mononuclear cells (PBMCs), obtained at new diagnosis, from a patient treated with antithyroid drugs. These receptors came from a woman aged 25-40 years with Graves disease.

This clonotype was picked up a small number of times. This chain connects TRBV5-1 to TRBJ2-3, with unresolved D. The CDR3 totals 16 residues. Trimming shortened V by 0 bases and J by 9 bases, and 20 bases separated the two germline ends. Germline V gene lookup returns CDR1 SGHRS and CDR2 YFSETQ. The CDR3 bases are TGCGCCAGCAGCTTGGGGACCGACCCACCCGTAATGACGCAGTATTTT. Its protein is CASSLGTDPPVMTQYF.

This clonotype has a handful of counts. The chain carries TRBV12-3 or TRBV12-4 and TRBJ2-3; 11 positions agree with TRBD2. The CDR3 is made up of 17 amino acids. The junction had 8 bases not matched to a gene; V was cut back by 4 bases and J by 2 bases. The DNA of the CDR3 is TGTGCCAGCAGTTCTTGGAGTAGCGGGAGGGTCACAGATACGCAGTATTTT. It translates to CASSSWSSGRVTDTQYF.

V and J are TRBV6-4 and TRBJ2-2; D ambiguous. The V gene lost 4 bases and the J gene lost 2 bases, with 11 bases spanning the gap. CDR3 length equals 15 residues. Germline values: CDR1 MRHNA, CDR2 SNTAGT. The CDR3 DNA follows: TGTGCCAGCAGTGTTAGACACCTTAACACCGGGGAGCTGTTTTTT. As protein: CASSVRHLNTGELFF.

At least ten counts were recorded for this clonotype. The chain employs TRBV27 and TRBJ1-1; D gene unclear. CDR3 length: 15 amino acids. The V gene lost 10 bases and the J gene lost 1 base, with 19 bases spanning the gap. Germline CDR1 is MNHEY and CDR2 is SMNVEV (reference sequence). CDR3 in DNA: TGTGCCACCAAAACTTATCGGGGAGGGAACACTGAAGCTTTCTTT. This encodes CATKTYRGGNTEAFF.

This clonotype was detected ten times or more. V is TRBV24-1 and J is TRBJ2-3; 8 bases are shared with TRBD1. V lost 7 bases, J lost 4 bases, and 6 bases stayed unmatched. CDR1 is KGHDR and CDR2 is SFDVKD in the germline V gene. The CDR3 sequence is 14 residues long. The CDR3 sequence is CATSGQGSADTQYF. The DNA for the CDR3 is TGTGCCACCAGCGGACAGGGCTCGGCAGATACGCAGTATTTT.

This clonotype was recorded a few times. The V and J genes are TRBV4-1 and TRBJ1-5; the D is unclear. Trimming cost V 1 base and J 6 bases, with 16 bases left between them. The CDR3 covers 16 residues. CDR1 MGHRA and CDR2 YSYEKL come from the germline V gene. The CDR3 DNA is TGCGCCAGCAGCCAAGGACCGCTTTCCGGTGCTCAGCCCCAGCATTTT. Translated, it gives CASSQGPLSGAQPQHF.

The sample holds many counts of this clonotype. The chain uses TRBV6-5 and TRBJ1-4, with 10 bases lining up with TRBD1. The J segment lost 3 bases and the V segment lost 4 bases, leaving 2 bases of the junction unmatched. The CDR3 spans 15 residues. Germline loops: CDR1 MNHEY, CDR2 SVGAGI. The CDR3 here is CASSFGQGANEKLFF. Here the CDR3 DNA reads TGTGCCAGCAGTTTCGGACAGGGGGCTAATGAAAAACTGTTTTTT.

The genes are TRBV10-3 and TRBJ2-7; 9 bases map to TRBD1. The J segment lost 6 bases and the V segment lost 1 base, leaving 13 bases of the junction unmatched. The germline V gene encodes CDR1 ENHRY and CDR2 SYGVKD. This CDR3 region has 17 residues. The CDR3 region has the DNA TGTGCCATCAGTGAGTTCCCGGGACAGGGTACGTCGGGCGAGCAGTACTTC. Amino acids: CAISEFPGQGTSGEQYF.

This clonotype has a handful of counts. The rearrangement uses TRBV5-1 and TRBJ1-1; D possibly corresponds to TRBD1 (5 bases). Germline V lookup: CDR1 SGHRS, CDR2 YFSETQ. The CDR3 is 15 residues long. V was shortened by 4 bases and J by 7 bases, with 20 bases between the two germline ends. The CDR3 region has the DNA TGCGCCAGCAGCGTTCGAGACGGAGGAACAGGTGAAGCTTTCTTT. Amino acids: CASSVRDGGTGEAFF.

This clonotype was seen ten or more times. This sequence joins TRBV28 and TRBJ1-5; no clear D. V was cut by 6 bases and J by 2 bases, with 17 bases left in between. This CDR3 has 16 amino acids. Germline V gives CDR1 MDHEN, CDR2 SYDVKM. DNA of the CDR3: TGTGCCAGCAGCACGCGGGCGAATGAGGGCAATCAGCCCCAGCATTTT. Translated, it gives CASSTRANEGNQPQHF.

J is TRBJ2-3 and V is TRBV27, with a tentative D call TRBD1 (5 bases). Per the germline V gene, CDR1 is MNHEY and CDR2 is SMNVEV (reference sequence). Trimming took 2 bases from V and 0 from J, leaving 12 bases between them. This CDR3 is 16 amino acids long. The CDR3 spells CASSLMGPTSTDTQYF. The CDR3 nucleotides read TGTGCCAGCAGTTTAATGGGGCCCACTAGCACAGATACGCAGTATTTT.

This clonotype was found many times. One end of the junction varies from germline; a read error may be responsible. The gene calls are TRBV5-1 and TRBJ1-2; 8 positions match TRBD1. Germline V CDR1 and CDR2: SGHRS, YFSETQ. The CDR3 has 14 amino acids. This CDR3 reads CASSLGQGNYGYTF. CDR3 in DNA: TGTGCCAGCAGTTTAGGACAGGGAAACTATGGCTACACCTTC.

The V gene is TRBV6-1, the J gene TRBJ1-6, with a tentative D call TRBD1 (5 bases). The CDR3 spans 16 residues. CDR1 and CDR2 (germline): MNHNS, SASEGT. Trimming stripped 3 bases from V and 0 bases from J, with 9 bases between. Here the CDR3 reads CASSDRASSYNSPLHF. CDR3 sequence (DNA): TGTGCCAGCAGTGACAGGGCCAGCTCCTATAATTCACCCCTCCACTTT.

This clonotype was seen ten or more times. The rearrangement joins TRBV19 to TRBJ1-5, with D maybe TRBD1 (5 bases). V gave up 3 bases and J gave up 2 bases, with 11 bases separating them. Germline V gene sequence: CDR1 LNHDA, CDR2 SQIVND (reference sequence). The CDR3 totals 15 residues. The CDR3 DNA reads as TGTGCCAGTAGTATGTTGCAGACAGGCAATCAGCCCCAGCATTTT. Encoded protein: CASSMLQTGNQPQHF.

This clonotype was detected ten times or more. CDR3 sequence: CASSGQGAYNEQFF. The CDR3 DNA is TGTGCCAGCAGTGGACAGGGGGCCTACAATGAGCAGTTCTTC. This rearrangement joins TRBV2 to TRBJ2-1, with 9 nucleotides matching TRBD1. The CDR3 consists of 14 residues. CDR1 and CDR2 from the germline V gene are SNHLY and FYNNEI. With 4 bases clipped from V and 2 bases from J, the junction kept 0 bases outside the gene matches.

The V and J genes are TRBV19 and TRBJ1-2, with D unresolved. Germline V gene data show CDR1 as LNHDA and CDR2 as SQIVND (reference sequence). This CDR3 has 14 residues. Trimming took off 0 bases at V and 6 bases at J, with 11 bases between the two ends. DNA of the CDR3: TGTGCCAGTAGTATAGATCGGTGGGAAAATGGCTACACCTTC. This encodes CASSIDRWENGYTF. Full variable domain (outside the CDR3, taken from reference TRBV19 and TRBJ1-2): DGGITQSPKYLFRKEGQNVTLSCEQNLNHDAMYWYRQDPGQGLRLIYYSQIVNDFQKGDIAEGYSVSREKKESFPLTVTSAQKNPTAFYLCASSIDRWENGYTFGSGTRLTVV.

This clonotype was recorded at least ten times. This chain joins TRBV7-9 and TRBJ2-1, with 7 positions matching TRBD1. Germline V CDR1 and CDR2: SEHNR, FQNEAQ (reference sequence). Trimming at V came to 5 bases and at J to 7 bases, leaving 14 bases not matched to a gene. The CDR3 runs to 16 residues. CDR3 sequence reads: CASSLTLAGGRNEQFF. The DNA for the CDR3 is TGTGCCAGCAGCCTCACTCTGGCAGGGGGACGTAATGAGCAGTTCTTC.

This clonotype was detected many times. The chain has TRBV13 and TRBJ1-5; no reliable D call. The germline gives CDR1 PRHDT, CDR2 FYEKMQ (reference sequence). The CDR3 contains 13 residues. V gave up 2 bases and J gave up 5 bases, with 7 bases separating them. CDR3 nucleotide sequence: TGTGCCAGCAGCTTAAGTGTCGATCAGCCCCAGCATTTT. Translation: CASSLSVDQPQHF.

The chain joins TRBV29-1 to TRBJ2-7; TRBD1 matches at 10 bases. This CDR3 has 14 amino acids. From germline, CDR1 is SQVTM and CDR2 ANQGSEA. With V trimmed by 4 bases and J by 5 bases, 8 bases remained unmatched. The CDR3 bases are TGCAGCGTTGGGACAGGGGGGTTTCCCCACGAGCAGTACTTC. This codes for CSVGTGGFPHEQYF.

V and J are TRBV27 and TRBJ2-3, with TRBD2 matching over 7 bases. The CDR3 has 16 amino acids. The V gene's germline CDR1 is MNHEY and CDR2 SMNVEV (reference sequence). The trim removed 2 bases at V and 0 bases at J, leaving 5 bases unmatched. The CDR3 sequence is CASSLNRGESTDTQYF. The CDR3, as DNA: TGTGCCAGCAGTTTAAATCGGGGGGAGAGCACAGATACGCAGTATTTT.

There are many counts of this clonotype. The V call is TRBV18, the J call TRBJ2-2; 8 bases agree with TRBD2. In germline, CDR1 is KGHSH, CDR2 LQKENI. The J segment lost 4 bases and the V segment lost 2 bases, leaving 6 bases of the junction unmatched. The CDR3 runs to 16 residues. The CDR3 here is CASSPRAGGSTGELFF. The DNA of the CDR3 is TGTGCCAGCTCACCAAGGGCGGGAGGATCCACCGGGGAGCTGTTTTTT.

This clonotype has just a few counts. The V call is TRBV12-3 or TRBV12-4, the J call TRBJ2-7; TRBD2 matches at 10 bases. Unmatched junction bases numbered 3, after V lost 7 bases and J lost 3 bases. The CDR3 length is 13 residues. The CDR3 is CASKLAGYYEQYF. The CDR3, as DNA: TGTGCCAGCAAACTAGCGGGATACTACGAGCAGTACTTC.